These 22 T cell receptor beta chains originate from one sample sequenced in a study of shared clonotypes between healthy human individuals. Here immunoSEQ multiplex PCR was the method, and the copy in TCRdb shows in-frame clones only, minus some. Altogether roughly 2 million clones are present, nearly 97% being singletons, with the ten largest covering roughly 0.13%. Input material: naive CD4+ T cells sorted from blood. Subset described: CD45RA+ positively selected. These receptors were obtained from a man younger than 35 in good health.

This chain uses TRBV5-1 with TRBJ1-5, with 8 bases aligning to TRBD1. The V gene end was trimmed by 2 bases and the J gene end by 6 bases; junction bases not matched to a gene: 16. The length of the CDR3 is 18 residues. Germline V gene sequence: CDR1 SGHRS, CDR2 YFSETQ. The CDR3 nucleotides read TGCGCCAGCAGCTTCCTACCGACAGGGGTGTTGAGTTTTCAGCCCCAGCATTTT. Translated, it gives CASSFLPTGVLSFQPQHF.

This clone has only one observation. The chain carries TRBV15 and TRBJ2-1; D remains ambiguous. This CDR3 comprises 17 residues. Between the trimmed V and J ends, which lost 2 bases and 0 bases, there was a span of 14 bases. Per germline, CDR1 LNHNV and CDR2 YYDKDF (reference sequence). Here the CDR3 DNA reads TGTGCCACCAGCAGATTGACTTTTCGGAGCTCCTACAATGAGCAGTTCTTC. Translated, it gives CATSRLTFRSSYNEQFF.

CDR3 DNA sequence: TGTGCCAGCAGTGATGGACAGGGAATACATTATGAGCAGTTCTTC. Amino acid sequence: CASSDGQGIHYEQFF. V gene TRBV25-1 combines with J gene TRBJ2-1, with TRBD1 identical over 8 bases. V was clipped by 3 bases and J by 8 bases; unmatched bases: 9. Germline CDR1 and CDR2: MGHDK and SYGVNS. The CDR3 is made up of 15 amino acids. The entire variable domain, with the rest obtained from reference TRBV25-1 and TRBJ2-1, is as follows: EADIYQTPRYLVIGTGKKITLECSQTMGHDKMYWYQQDPGMELHLIHYSYGVNSTEKGDLSSESTVSRIRTEHFPLTLESARPSHTSQYLCASSDGQGIHYEQFFGPGTRLTVL.

Regarding this clone: The same CDR3 is also encoded by other DNA sequences in this sample. The gene calls are TRBV5-1 and TRBJ2-1, with 10 bases that match TRBD2. V was pared by 0 bases and J by 7 bases, with 4 bases of the junction left unmatched. This CDR3 region has 15 residues. The germline CDR1 and CDR2 sequences are SGHRS and YFSETQ. The CDR3 loop is CASSLALAGVNEQFF. The CDR3, as DNA: TGCGCCAGCAGCTTGGCGCTAGCGGGAGTAAATGAGCAGTTCTTC.

This chain connects TRBV5-1 to TRBJ2-5, with TRBD1 matching 9 bases. This CDR3 contains 15 residues. J lost 1 base, V lost 3 bases, and 4 bases had no gene match. The germline CDR1 and CDR2 sequences are SGHRS and YFSETQ. In DNA, the CDR3 is TGCGCCAGCAGCTATGGACAGGGGCCCCAAGAGACCCAGTACTTC. Translating it yields CASSYGQGPQETQYF.

The V gene is TRBV10-3, the J gene TRBJ2-3; D is unclear. The V gene lost 6 bases and the J gene lost 2 bases, with 15 bases spanning the gap. This CDR3 is built from 15 residues. Germline-derived CDR1 and CDR2 are ENHRY and SYGVKD. CDR3 loop: CAISGDTIITDTQYF. CDR3 DNA: TGTGCCATCAGCGGCGACACGATAATCACAGATACGCAGTATTTT.

The rearrangement links TRBV2 to TRBJ2-7, with D perhaps matching TRBD1 (5 bases). The CDR3 loop spans 13 amino acids. With 3 bases removed from V and 7 bases from J, the gap between germline ends came to 13 bases. Germline V CDR1 and CDR2: SNHLY, FYNNEI. CDR3 loop: CASSDRGSGEQYF. CDR3 in DNA: TGTGCCAGCAGTGATAGGGGCAGTGGGGAGCAGTACTTC.

The V and J genes are TRBV27 and TRBJ1-1; 8 nucleotides align to TRBD1. Germline V lookup: CDR1 MNHEY, CDR2 SMNVEV (reference sequence). V shed 5 bases, J shed 1 base, and the junction held 3 bases outside the gene matches. This CDR3 contains 14 residues. DNA of the CDR3: TGTGCCAGCAGTCCGACAGGGGAGAACACTGAAGCTTTCTTT. This encodes CASSPTGENTEAFF.

The CDR3 sequence: CASSSTVNTEAFF. CDR3 sequence (DNA): TGTGCCAGCAGCTCGACGGTGAACACTGAAGCTTTCTTT. The chain carries TRBV11-3 and TRBJ1-1; no firm D call. CDR3 length equals 13 residues. The V gene's germline CDR1 is SGHNT and CDR2 YENEEA. Trimming removed 4 bases from V and 0 bases from J, with 6 bases in between.

Turning to this clone: This same CDR3 is encoded by further DNA sequences in the sample. This rearrangement joins TRBV7-9 to TRBJ2-7; 9 nucleotides match TRBD2. The CDR3 spans 14 residues. In germline, CDR1 is SEHNR, CDR2 FQNEAQ (reference sequence). Trimming removed 5 bases from V and 0 bases from J; junction bases left unmatched: 2. The CDR3 spells CASSLSGSSYEQYF. DNA of the CDR3: TGTGCCAGCAGCCTTAGCGGGAGCTCCTACGAGCAGTACTTC.

J is TRBJ2-7 and V is TRBV15, with TRBD2 identical over 13 bases. The germline V gene has CDR1 LNHNV and CDR2 YYDKDF (reference sequence). The CDR3 length is 13 residues. J lost 9 bases, V lost 6 bases, and 5 bases had no gene match. CDR3 amino acids: CATRSGTSGMQYF. For the CDR3, the DNA is TGTGCCACCAGGTCCGGGACTAGCGGGATGCAGTACTTC.

V is TRBV5-4 and J is TRBJ1-1; D ambiguous. The CDR3 length is 13 residues. Germline V gene lookup returns CDR1 SGHNT and CDR2 YYREEE (reference sequence). Deletions cut 4 bases from V and 1 base from J, with 8 bases between. This chain's CDR3 is CASSQTRNTEAFF. CDR3 nucleotide sequence: TGTGCCAGCAGCCAGACGAGGAACACTGAAGCTTTCTTT. Based on the CDR3 plus reference TRBV5-4 and TRBJ1-1, the full variable domain is ETGVTQSPTHLIKTRGQQVTLRCSSQSGHNTVSWYQQALGQGPQFIFQYYREEENGRGNFPPRFSGLQFPNYSSELNVNALELDDSALYLCASSQTRNTEAFFGQGTRLTVV.

This chain connects TRBV9 to TRBJ2-5; TRBD1 aligns across 8 bases. Germline trimming cut 3 bases from V and 3 bases from J; bases unmatched to any gene: 4. CDR3 length: 14 residues. From germline, CDR1 is SGDLS and CDR2 YYNGEE. DNA for the CDR3: TGTGCCAGCAGCGCGGCGACAGGGGAAGAGACCCAGTACTTC. Its protein product is CASSAATGEETQYF.

Only a few counts were recorded for this clone. V usage is TRBV9 and J usage is TRBJ1-5; D is uncertain. CDR1 SGDLS and CDR2 YYNGEE come from the germline V gene. The V and J ends lost 0 bases and 2 bases respectively, with 3 bases between them. The CDR3 is made up of 13 amino acids. The CDR3 reads CASSVVGNQPQHF. The CDR3, as DNA: TGTGCCAGCAGCGTAGTCGGCAATCAGCCCCAGCATTTT.

This clone was observed a single time. This chain links TRBV7-2 with TRBJ1-6, with D perhaps TRBD1 (5 bases). Germline V CDR1 and CDR2: SGHTA, FQGNSA. V was pared by 1 base and J by 9 bases, with 13 bases between. The CDR3 runs to 15 residues. The CDR3 spells CASSLEQGGLSPLHF. For the CDR3, the DNA is TGTGCCAGCAGCTTAGAGCAGGGTGGCCTTTCACCCCTCCACTTT.

The CDR3 loop reads CASSPGTSRYNEQFF. DNA of the CDR3: TGTGCCAGCAGCCCTGGGACTAGTCGGTACAATGAGCAGTTCTTC. The V and J genes are TRBV6-5 and TRBJ2-1; 8 positions agree with TRBD2. CDR3 length: 15 residues. Germline trimming cut 6 bases from V and 4 bases from J; bases unmatched to any gene: 8. Germline CDR1 is MNHEY and CDR2 is SVGAGI.

CDR3 residues: CASVYREGQPQHF. The CDR3 bases are TGTGCCAGCGTTTACAGGGAAGGTCAGCCCCAGCATTTT. The V and J genes are TRBV2 and TRBJ1-5, with D maybe TRBD1 (6 bases). The CDR3 consists of 13 residues. V was cut by 8 bases and J by 6 bases, with 14 bases left in between. Germline V gives CDR1 SNHLY, CDR2 FYNNEI.

The rearrangement uses TRBV2 and TRBJ2-1; tentatively, D is TRBD2 (5 bases). This CDR3 is built from 14 residues. Trimming cost V 3 bases and J 12 bases, with 18 bases left between them. Per the germline V gene, CDR1 is SNHLY and CDR2 is FYNNEI. The CDR3 is CASSDTERGTGQFF. In DNA form, the CDR3 reads TGTGCCAGCAGTGACACAGAACGGGGTACGGGGCAGTTCTTC.

This chain uses TRBV28 with TRBJ1-1, with 9 bases lining up with TRBD1. The length of the CDR3 is 16 residues. Per the germline V gene, CDR1 is MDHEN and CDR2 is SYDVKM. V shed 4 bases and J 4 bases; nucleotides not matched to a gene: 10. In DNA form, the CDR3 reads TGTGCCAGCAGTTCGGGCTCGGGACAGGGCATCACTGAAGCTTTCTTT. Its translation is CASSSGSGQGITEAFF.

The chain combines TRBV11-2 with TRBJ2-5; 10 nucleotides align to TRBD2. With V trimmed by 1 base and J by 5 bases, 4 bases remained unmatched. The CDR3 runs 15 residues. Germline-derived CDR1 and CDR2 are SGHAT and FQNNGV. The CDR3 DNA reads TGTGCCAGCAGCTTAGTTCCGGGACTAGCGGAGACCCAGTACTTC. Translating it yields CASSLVPGLAETQYF.

Regarding this clone: This same CDR3 is encoded by further DNA sequences in the sample. The rearrangement links TRBV7-2 to TRBJ1-3; D unresolved. CDR1 and CDR2 (germline): SGHTA, FQGNSA. The CDR3 runs to 14 residues. V was cut by 2 bases and J by 1 base, with 6 bases left in between. In nucleotides, the CDR3 is TGTGCCAGCAGCTTATCGGGTTCTGGAAACACCATATATTTT. Translating gives CASSLSGSGNTIYF.

The rearrangement uses TRBV5-1 and TRBJ1-1, with D perhaps TRBD1 (6 bases). V dropped 3 bases and J dropped 6 bases, with 15 bases sitting between them. This CDR3 spans 14 amino acids. CDR1 and CDR2 from the germline V gene are SGHRS and YFSETQ. As DNA, the CDR3 is TGCGCCAGCAGCTCCAGCCGGGACACGGCTGAAGCTTTCTTT. It encodes CASSSSRDTAEAFF.